The sequence of this T cell receptor beta chain was determined in a study of T-cell reconstitution after alpha-beta-depleted transplantation in children. The study, taken as a whole, reports: Once a year had passed after transplant, T-cell counts and diversity came mostly from newly produced T cells. Reportedly, alpha-beta T cells present about two months post-transplant originated from several hundred expanded clones of graft origin. After transplant, high TCRbeta diversity at day 60 in some patients arose from surviving recipient T cells and thymic progenitors.

This sample's TCRbeta library carried unique molecular identifier barcodes. TCRdb itself ran the PCR reads through MiXCR, one entry per CDR3 protein. The sample has some 190,000 distinct CDR3 sequences, around 10% seen once. Regarding this clonotype: The antigen is undetermined.

The CDR3 has 17 residues. Germline assignment: CDR1 LNHDA and CDR2 SQIVND (reference sequence). V gave up 3 bases and J gave up 3 bases, with 15 bases separating them. This chain connects TRBV19 to TRBJ1-6; no reliable D call. The input for sequencing was PBMCs, taken before TCRalphabeta/CD19-depleted stem cell transplant. The TCR comes from a boy aged 2 to 10 with acute myeloid leukemia, due to receive a stem cell transplant. The chain's CDR3 is CASSIGKTLNYNSPLHF. The CDR3, as DNA: TGTGCCAGTAGTATCGGGAAGACATTAAACTATAATTCACCCCTCCACTTT.